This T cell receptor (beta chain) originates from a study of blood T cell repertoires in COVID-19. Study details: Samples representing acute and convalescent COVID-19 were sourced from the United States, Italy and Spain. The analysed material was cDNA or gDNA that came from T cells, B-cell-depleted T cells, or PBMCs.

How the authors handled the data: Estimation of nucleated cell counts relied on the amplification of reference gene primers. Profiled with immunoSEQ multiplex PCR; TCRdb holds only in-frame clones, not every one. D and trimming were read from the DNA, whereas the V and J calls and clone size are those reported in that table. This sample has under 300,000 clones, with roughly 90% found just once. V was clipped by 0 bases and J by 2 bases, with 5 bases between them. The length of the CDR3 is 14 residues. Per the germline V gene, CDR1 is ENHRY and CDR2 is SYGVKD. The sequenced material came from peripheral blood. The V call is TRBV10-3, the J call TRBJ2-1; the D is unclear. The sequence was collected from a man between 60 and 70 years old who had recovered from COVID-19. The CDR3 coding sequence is TGTGCCATCAGTGAGTCTCCCGCCTACAATGAGCAGTTCTTC. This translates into CAISESPAYNEQFF.